This T cell receptor beta chain was observed in a study of breast tumors, draining lymph nodes, adjacent tissues. Study-wide points: Tumor TCR diversity was below lymph nodes but above nontumor tissue. Luminal-like breast cancer showed significantly greater tumor-nontumor repertoire similarity than basal-like breast cancer did. The data were judged consistent with most tumor T cells coming from lymph node and expanding in tumor.

Germline V gene sequence: CDR1 LGHDT, CDR2 YNNKEL (reference sequence). This CDR3 is built from 15 residues. V was cut by 0 bases and J by 3 bases, with 11 bases left in between. In TCRdb, the multiplex PCR reads were re-called with MiXCR into one record per CDR3 protein. The table shows about 8,300 distinct CDR3 sequences, with around 40% occurring only once. This clonotype is classed as medium-sized. The antigen is unknown. V is TRBV3-1 and J is TRBJ1-2; D might be TRBD1 (6 bases). The sample comprised tumor-adjacent breast tissue. The sequence was collected from a female donor with breast cancer. Some clones in this sample may be carry-over from other donors' samples. The CDR3 sequence: CASSQDLHRDYGYTF. The CDR3 nucleotides are TGTGCCAGCAGCCAAGATCTTCACAGGGACTATGGCTACACCTTC.